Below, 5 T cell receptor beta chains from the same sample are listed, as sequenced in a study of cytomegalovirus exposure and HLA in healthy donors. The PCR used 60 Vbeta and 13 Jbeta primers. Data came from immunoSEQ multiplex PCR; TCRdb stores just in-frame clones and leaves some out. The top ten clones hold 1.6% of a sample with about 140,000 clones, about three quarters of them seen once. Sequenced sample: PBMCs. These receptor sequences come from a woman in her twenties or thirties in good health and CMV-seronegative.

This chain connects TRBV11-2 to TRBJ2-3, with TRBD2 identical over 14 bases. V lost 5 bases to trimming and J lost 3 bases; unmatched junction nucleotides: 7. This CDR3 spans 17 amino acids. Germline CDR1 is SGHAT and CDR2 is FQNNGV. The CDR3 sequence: CASSPGLAGDGTDTQYF. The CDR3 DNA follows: TGTGCCAGCAGCCCGGGACTAGCGGGAGACGGGACAGATACGCAGTATTTT.

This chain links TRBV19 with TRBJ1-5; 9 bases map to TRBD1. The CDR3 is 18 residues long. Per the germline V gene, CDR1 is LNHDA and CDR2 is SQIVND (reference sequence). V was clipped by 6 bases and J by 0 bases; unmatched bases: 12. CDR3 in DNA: TGTGCCAGTAGCTCGGACAGGGGTTCCCTTAATAGCAATCAGCCCCAGCATTTT. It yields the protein CASSSDRGSLNSNQPQHF.

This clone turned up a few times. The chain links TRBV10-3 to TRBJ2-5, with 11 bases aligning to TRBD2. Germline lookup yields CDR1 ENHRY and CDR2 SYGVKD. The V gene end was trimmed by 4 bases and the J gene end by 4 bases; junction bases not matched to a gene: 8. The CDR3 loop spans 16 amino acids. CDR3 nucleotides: TGTGCCATCAGTGGCGTAGCTAGCGGGGGGCCAGAGACCCAGTACTTC. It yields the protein CAISGVASGGPETQYF.

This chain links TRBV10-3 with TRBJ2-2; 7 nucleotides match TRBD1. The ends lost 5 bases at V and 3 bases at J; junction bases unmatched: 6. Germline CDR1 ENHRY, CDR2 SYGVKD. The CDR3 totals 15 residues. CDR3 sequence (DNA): TGTGCCATCAGTTCGGGACAGACCTACACCGGGGAGCTGTTTTTT. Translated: CAISSGQTYTGELFF.

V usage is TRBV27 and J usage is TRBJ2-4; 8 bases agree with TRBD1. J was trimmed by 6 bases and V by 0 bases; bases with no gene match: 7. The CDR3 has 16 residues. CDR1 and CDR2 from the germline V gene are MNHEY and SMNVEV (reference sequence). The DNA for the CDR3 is TGTGCCAGCAGTTTATCGACAGGGGAGAGGGGAAACATTCAGTACTTC. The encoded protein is CASSLSTGERGNIQYF.